Only one count was recorded for the clone carrying this T cell receptor (beta chain). The repertoire was sequenced with immunoSEQ multiplex PCR; TCRdb's copy has only in-frame clones and lacks some. This repertoire shows 55,000 to 70,000 clones, roughly 94% found once; its top ten account for around 2.3%. CDR1 is SGHTA and CDR2 is FQGNSA in the germline V gene. The length of the CDR3 is 18 residues. The junction had 10 bases not matched to a gene; V was cut back by 5 bases and J by 0 bases. The data belong to a study of cytomegalovirus exposure and HLA in healthy donors. This clonotype was sampled from a man aged 18 to 35 in good health and CMV-seronegative. This sequence joins TRBV7-2 and TRBJ2-6; 7 nucleotides line up with TRBD1. Sample: PBMCs. The CDR3 DNA reads TGTGCCAGCAGCCGCAAAGGGACAGCCGTCTCTGGGGCCAACGTCCTGACTTTC. Protein sequence: CASSRKGTAVSGANVLTF. Full variable domain (missing parts from reference TRBV7-2 and TRBJ2-6): GAGVSQSPSNKVTEKGKDVELRCDPISGHTALYWYRQSLGQGLEFLIYFQGNSAPDKSGLPSDRFSAERTGGSVSTLTIQRTQQEDSAVYLCASSRKGTAVSGANVLTFGAGSRLTVL.